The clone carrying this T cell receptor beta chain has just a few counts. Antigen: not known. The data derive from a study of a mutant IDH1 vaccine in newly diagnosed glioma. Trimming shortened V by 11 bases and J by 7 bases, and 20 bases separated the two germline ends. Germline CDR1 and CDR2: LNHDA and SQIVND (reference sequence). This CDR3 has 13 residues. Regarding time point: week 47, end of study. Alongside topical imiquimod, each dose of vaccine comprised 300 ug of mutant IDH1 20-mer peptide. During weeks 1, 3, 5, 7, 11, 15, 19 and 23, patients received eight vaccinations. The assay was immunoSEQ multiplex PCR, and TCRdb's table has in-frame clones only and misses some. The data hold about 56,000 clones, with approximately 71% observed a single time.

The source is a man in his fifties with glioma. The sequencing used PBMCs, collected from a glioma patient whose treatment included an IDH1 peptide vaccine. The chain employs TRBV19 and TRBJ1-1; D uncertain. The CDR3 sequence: CACPPVGGREAFF. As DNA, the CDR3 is TGTGCCTGCCCACCGGTAGGAGGTCGTGAAGCTTTCTTT.